This TCR beta chain was captured by sequencing in a study of T cell responses to AZD1222 COVID-19 vaccine. The CDR3 covers 10 residues. Germline V CDR1 and CDR2: SNHLY, FYNNEI. V was trimmed by 9 bases and J by 4 bases, leaving 7 bases between them. The data were produced by immunoSEQ multiplex PCR, yet TCRdb's version contains in-frame clones alone and is incomplete. This table has approximately 140,000 clones, roughly nine tenths appearing once. The V and J genes are TRBV2 and TRBJ2-7; D is unresolved. The clonotype originates from an adult who received the AZD1222 COVID-19 vaccine. This material consisted of peripheral blood, taken 28 days after the second AZD1222 dose. CDR3 in amino acids: CASELYEQYF. The DNA of the CDR3 is TGTGCCAGTGAACTATACGAGCAGTACTTC.